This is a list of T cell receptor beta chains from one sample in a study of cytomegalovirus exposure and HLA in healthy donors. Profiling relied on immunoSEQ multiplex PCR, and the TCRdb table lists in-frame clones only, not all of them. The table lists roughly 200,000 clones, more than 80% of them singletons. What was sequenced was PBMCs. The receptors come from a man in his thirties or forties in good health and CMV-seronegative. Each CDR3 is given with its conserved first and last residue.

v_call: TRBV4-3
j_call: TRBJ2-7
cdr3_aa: CASSQDGTGEKPYEQYF

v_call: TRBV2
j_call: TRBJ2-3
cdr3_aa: CASSEESAGYRGTSTDTQYF

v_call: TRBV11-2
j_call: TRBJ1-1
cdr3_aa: CASSLGPGGRAEAFF

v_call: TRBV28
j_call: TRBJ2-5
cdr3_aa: CASRGGQGGKTQYF

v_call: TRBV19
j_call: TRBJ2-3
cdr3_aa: CASSMLQRGTHTDTQYF

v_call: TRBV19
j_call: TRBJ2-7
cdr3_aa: CASSTTRGPYEQYF

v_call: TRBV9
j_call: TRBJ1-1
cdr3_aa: CASGGRTEAFF

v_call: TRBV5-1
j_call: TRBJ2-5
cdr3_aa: CASSLGGQGYQETQYF

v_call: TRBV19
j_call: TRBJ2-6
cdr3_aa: CASSIGVLVGGVLTF

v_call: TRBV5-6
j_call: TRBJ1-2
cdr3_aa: CASSLDTRDSYGYTF

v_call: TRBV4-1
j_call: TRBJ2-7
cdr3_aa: CASSQDFPTHEQYF

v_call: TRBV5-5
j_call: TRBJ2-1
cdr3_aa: CASSLAPTGVNNEQFF

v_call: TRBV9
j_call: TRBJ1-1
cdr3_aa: CASSVAPSDRAFEAFF

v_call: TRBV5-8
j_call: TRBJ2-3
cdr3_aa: CASSLAPLDTQYF

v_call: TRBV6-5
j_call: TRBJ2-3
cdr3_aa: CASSPGGGTDTQYF

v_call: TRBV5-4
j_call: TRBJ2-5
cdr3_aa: CASSLVGQETQYF

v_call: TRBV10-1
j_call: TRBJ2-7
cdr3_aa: CASLGPVTNYEQYF

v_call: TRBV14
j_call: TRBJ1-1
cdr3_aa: CASSQDRGEGPNTEAFF

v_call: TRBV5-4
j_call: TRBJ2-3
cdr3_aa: CASSLQRDTQYF

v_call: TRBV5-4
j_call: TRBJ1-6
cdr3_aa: CASSPGTDRGLGSPLHF

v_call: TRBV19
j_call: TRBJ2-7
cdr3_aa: CASSWEQGAGNEQYF

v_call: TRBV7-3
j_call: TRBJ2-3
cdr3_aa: CASSPRGTGGETDTQYF

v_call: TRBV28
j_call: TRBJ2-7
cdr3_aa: CASSFLRYTTYEQYF

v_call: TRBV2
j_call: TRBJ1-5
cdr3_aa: CASSEQAGWLEQPQHF

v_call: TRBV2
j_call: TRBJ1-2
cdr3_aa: CAIYGGNGYTF

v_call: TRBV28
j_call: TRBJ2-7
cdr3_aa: CASSQTGTSYEQYF

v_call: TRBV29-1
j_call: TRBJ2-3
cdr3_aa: CSVTATDTQYF

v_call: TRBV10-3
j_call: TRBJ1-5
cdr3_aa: CAISESGGGNQPQHF

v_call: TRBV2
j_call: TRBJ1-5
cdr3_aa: CASSEGGQGGQPQHF

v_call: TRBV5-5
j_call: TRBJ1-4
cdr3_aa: CASSYLTGASNTNEKLFF

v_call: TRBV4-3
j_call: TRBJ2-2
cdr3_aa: CASSPGLRGKRSPGELFF

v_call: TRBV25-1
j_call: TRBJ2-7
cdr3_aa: CASSEYSKQYF

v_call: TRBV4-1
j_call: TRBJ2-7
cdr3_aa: CASSQGSGTGGNEQYF

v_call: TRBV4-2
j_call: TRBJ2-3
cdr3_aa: CASSQDILAGGFGTDTQYF

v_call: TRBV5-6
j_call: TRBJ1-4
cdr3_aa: CASSHTRDGGSRKLFF

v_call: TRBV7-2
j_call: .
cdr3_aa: CASSLSLPYEQYF

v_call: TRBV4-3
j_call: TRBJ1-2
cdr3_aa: CASSQGQDYGYTF

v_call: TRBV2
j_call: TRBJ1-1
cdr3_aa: CASSEIQGPEAFF

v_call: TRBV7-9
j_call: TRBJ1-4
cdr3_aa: CASSLRTGWAEKLFF

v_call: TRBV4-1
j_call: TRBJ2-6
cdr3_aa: CASSQAGPAGASVLTF

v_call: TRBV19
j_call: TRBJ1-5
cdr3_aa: CASSIDRLTQPQHF

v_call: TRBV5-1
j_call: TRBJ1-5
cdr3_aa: CASSLETGNNQPQHF